The T cell receptor beta chain under discussion was sequenced for a study of shared clonotypes between healthy human individuals. Whole-study findings and limits: Some naive CD4 clonotypes, 4% to 6%, turned up in common across a handful of donors.

About this clone: Its antigen is undetermined.

Sequencing was at deep level. Each cell subset's genomic DNA was divided evenly among several immunoSEQ plates. The DNA input per sorted-subset replicate PCR was around 200 ng, corresponding to tens of thousands of T cell genomes. Clones were read by immunoSEQ multiplex PCR, and TCRdb kept only the in-frame ones, dropping some. The sample carries roughly 2.6 million clones, more than 90% recorded once. What was sequenced was naive CD4+ T cells sorted from blood. Subset noted: CD45RA+ positively selected. The receptor was isolated from a man in his late teens or twenties in good health.

CDR3 sequence reads: CASILGGLNTEAFF. In DNA form, the CDR3 reads TGCGCCAGCATCTTAGGCGGACTGAACACTGAAGCTTTCTTT. V and J are TRBV10-2 and TRBJ1-1; D remains unclear. The V end was cut by 7 bases, the J end by 0 bases, with 12 bases between. The CDR3 runs to 14 residues. Looked up from germline, CDR1 is WSHSY and CDR2 is SAAADI.